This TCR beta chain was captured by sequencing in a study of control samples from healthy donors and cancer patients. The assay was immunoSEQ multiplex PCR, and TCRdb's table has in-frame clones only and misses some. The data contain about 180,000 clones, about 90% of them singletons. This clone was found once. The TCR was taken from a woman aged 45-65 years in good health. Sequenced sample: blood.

CDR3 residues: CSASGSHGTEAFF. CDR3 nucleotide sequence: TGCAGTGCTAGTGGGAGTCATGGCACTGAAGCTTTCTTT. The chain has TRBV20-1 and TRBJ1-1; D uncertain. The germline V and J ends were trimmed by 3 bases and 4 bases, with 12 bases remaining between them. Germline V lookup: CDR1 DFQATT, CDR2 SNEGSKA (reference sequence). CDR3 size: 13 residues.